Presented here are 2 T cell receptor beta chains from one specimen sequenced in a study of blood T cells in healthy people across ages. A sample-barcoded 5' primer and a J-beta primer mix were used in a second PCR of roughly 7 to 11 cycles. TCRdb reanalysed the 5' RACE reads using MiXCR and keeps one entry per CDR3 protein. The data contain approximately 800,000 distinct CDR3 sequences, around half of them seen just once; the ten biggest clones take up approximately 40%. What was sequenced was blood. The receptors shown here come from an older man in good health.

This clonotype came up once. The V gene is TRBV20-1, the J gene TRBJ2-1; TRBD2 matches 11 bases. Per germline, CDR1 DFQATT and CDR2 SNEGSKA (reference sequence). V lost 3 bases, J lost 3 bases, and 4 bases stayed unmatched. This CDR3 is built from 15 residues. As DNA, the CDR3 is TGCAGTGCTAGCGGGACTAGCGGCTACTACAATGAGCAGTTCTTC. Translating gives CSASGTSGYYNEQFF.

This clonotype occurred a few times. The V and J genes are TRBV7-9 and TRBJ2-5; 9 bases are shared with TRBD2. This CDR3 has 15 amino acids. Per germline, CDR1 SEHNR and CDR2 FQNEAQ (reference sequence). V trimming: 9 bases; J trimming: 5 bases; junction bases outside the gene matches: 13. In DNA form, the CDR3 reads TGTGCCAGTCAGCGGGAGGCCACCCGCGGGGAGACCCAGTACTTC. Translation gives CASQREATRGETQYF.